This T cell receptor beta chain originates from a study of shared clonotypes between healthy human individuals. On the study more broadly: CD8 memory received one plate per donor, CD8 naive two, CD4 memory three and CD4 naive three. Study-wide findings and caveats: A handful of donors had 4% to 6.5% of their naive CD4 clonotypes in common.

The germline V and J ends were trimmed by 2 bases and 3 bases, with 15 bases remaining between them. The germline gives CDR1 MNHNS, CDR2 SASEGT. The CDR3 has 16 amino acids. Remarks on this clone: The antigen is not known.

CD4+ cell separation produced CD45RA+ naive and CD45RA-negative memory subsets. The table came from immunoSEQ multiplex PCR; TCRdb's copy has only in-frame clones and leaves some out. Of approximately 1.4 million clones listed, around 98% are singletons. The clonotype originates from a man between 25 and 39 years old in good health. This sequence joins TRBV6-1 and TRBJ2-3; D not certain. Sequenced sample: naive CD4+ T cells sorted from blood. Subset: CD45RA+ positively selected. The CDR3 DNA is TGTGCCAGCAGTGAACGGCGCCGTAGGTGGACAGATACGCAGTATTTT. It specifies CASSERRRRWTDTQYF.